This T cell receptor beta chain was recorded in a study of cytomegalovirus exposure and HLA in healthy donors. Trimming cost V 1 base and J 5 bases, with 19 bases left between them. The CDR3 loop spans 17 amino acids. Germline CDR1 reads SGDLS; CDR2 reads YYNGEE. Measured with immunoSEQ multiplex PCR; TCRdb has only the in-frame clones, and not every one. The sample lists roughly 150,000 clones; 75% to 90% were seen once. The sequencing sample was made of PBMCs. The receptor was derived from a woman younger than 35 in good health and CMV-seronegative. The V call is TRBV9, the J call TRBJ1-3, with D possibly TRBD1 on 6 matching bases. The CDR3 reads CASSVLDSPTGRNTIYF. CDR3 DNA: TGTGCCAGCAGCGTATTGGACAGCCCCACGGGTAGAAACACCATATATTTT.